This is a list of T cell receptor beta chains from one sample in a study of Ad26.COV2.S vaccination and SARS-CoV-2 variants. Sequencing was performed with immunoSEQ multiplex PCR; in TCRdb, only in-frame clones are kept and a portion is missing. Here the sample spans about 400,000 clones, under 90% being singletons. The sample here was peripheral blood, taken in a trial of Ad26.COV2.S vaccine versus placebo. These receptors were taken from a person between 18 and 65 years old who received the Ad26.COV2.S COVID-19 vaccine or a placebo. Both conserved end residues are part of each CDR3. A D gene is named only where the DNA matches it firmly. A row's size may be missing; if present it is once, few, many or a size class.

size: many; J: TRBJ2-2; D: NA; V: TRBV6-4; CDR3: CASSEGAVEIGELFF; DNA: TGTGCCAGCAGTGAGGGGGCCGTGGAGATCGGGGAGCTGTTTTTT
size: NA; J: TRBJ1-5; D: NA; V: TRBV19; CDR3: CASSIFGRNQPQHF; DNA: TGTGCCAGTAGTATCTTCGGCCGAAATCAGCCCCAGCATTTT
size: NA; J: TRBJ2-3; D: TRBD2; V: TRBV7-9; CDR3: CASSLGIAGGRDTQYF; DNA: TGTGCCAGCAGCTTAGGAATAGCGGGGGGCAGGGATACGCAGTATTTT
size: NA; J: TRBJ2-5; D: NA; V: TRBV11-2; CDR3: CASSPTGGGQETQYF; DNA: TGTGCCAGCAGCCCGACTGGGGGTGGCCAAGAGACCCAGTACTTC
size: NA; J: TRBJ1-1; D: NA; V: TRBV5-1; CDR3: CASSFGGHTEAFF; DNA: TGCGCCAGCAGCTTCGGGGGTCACACTGAAGCTTTCTTT
size: NA; J: TRBJ2-7; D: TRBD1; V: TRBV7-2; CDR3: CATSGTGVYEQYF; DNA: TGTGCCACCTCCGGGACAGGTGTATACGAGCAGTACTTC
size: NA; J: TRBJ2-5; D: TRBD2; V: TRBV29-1; CDR3: CSVEVAGGLSETQYF; DNA: TGCAGCGTTGAAGTTGCGGGGGGGCTCTCAGAGACCCAGTACTTC
size: NA; J: TRBJ1-3; D: TRBD1; V: TRBV6-5; CDR3: CASISGTAVGNTIYF; DNA: TGTGCCAGTATTTCCGGGACAGCGGTCGGCAACACCATATATTTT
size: NA; J: TRBJ2-7; D: NA; V: TRBV27; CDR3: CASGGLGGEQYF; DNA: TGTGCCAGCGGGGGCCTTGGGGGCGAGCAGTACTTC
size: NA; J: TRBJ1-2; D: TRBD1; V: TRBV6-5; CDR3: CASHSGTGGYGYTF; DNA: TGTGCCAGCCACTCCGGGACAGGAGGGTATGGCTACACCTTC
size: once; J: TRBJ1-4; D: NA; V: TRBV4-3; CDR3: CASSQDKRQSGEKLFF; DNA: TGCGCCAGCAGCCAAGATAAAAGGCAGTCGGGCGAAAAACTGTTTTTT
size: NA; J: TRBJ2-7; D: TRBD1; V: TRBV5-4; CDR3: CASSVDTGDEQYF; DNA: TGTGCCAGCAGCGTCGATACAGGGGACGAGCAGTACTTC
size: NA; J: TRBJ2-7; D: NA; V: TRBV2; CDR3: CASGSESVSYEQYF; DNA: TGTGCCAGTGGTTCAGAGTCAGTTTCCTACGAGCAGTACTTC
size: NA; J: TRBJ2-1; D: NA; V: TRBV6-5; CDR3: CASRMGPRYNEQFF; DNA: TGTGCCAGCAGAATGGGACCGCGGTACAATGAGCAGTTCTTC
size: NA; J: TRBJ2-7; D: NA; V: TRBV4-3; CDR3: CASSQDHSTDRSYEQYF; DNA: TGCGCCAGCAGCCAAGACCACAGCACAGACAGGTCCTACGAGCAGTACTTC
size: once; J: TRBJ2-7; D: TRBD1; V: TRBV7-2; CDR3: CASSLSGQVYEQYF; DNA: TGTGCCAGCAGCTTGAGCGGACAGGTATACGAGCAGTACTTC
size: once; J: TRBJ1-6; D: NA; V: TRBV27; CDR3: CASSSLGQYNSPLHF; DNA: TGTGCCAGCAGTTCTTTAGGACAGTATAATTCACCCCTCCACTTT
size: NA; J: TRBJ1-6; D: NA; V: TRBV27; CDR3: CASSSMVYSPLHF; DNA: TGTGCCAGCAGTTCCATGGTTTATTCACCCCTCCACTTT
size: medium-sized; J: TRBJ1-1; D: NA; V: TRBV11-2; CDR3: CASSLDRGATEAFF; DNA: TGTGCCAGCAGCTTAGATCGGGGGGCCACTGAAGCTTTCTTT
size: NA; J: TRBJ1-2; D: NA; V: TRBV4-1; CDR3: CASSRQSRGDYGYTF; DNA: TGCGCCAGCAGCCGGCAGAGCAGGGGTGACTATGGCTACACCTTC
size: NA; J: TRBJ1-2; D: NA; V: TRBV5-1; CDR3: CASSPGLAADWGYTF; DNA: TGCGCCAGCAGCCCGGGGTTGGCGGCTGACTGGGGCTACACCTTC
size: NA; J: TRBJ1-2; D: TRBD1; V: TRBV18; CDR3: CASSPPPGQAIYGYTF; DNA: TGTGCCAGCTCACCACCGCCGGGACAGGCAATTTATGGCTACACCTTC
size: NA; J: TRBJ1-3; D: NA; V: TRBV9; CDR3: CASSGGIGGNTIYF; DNA: TGTGCCAGCAGCGGAGGAATAGGCGGAAACACCATATATTTT
size: NA; J: TRBJ1-6; D: NA; V: TRBV7-2; CDR3: CASSLNWMGNSYNSPLHF; DNA: TGTGCCAGCAGCTTAAATTGGATGGGGAACAGCTATAATTCACCCCTCCACTTT
size: NA; J: TRBJ2-7; D: NA; V: TRBV18; CDR3: CASSPQRAGEQYF; DNA: TGTGCCAGCTCACCACAGAGGGCGGGCGAGCAGTACTTC
size: NA; J: TRBJ2-1; D: NA; V: TRBV19; CDR3: CASSKAYNEQFF; DNA: TGTGCCAGTAGTAAAGCGTACAATGAGCAGTTCTTC
size: NA; J: TRBJ2-7; D: TRBD2; V: TRBV2; CDR3: CASSLHGLAGEEQYF; DNA: TGTGCCAGCAGTCTCCATGGACTAGCGGGGGAGGAGCAGTACTTC
size: NA; J: TRBJ2-1; D: NA; V: TRBV18; CDR3: CASSPRILSYNEQFF; DNA: TGTGCCAGCTCACCAAGGATACTCTCCTACAATGAGCAGTTCTTC
size: once; J: TRBJ1-1; D: NA; V: TRBV9; CDR3: CASSASSYSGNTEAFF; DNA: TGTGCCAGCAGCGCCTCCAGTTACTCGGGCAACACTGAAGCTTTCTTT
size: NA; J: TRBJ2-3; D: NA; V: TRBV7-8; CDR3: CASSLNGGSTDTQYF; DNA: TGTGCCAGCAGCTTAAATGGGGGGAGCACAGATACGCAGTATTTT
size: NA; J: TRBJ1-5; D: NA; V: TRBV5-1; CDR3: CASSFRYQPQHF; DNA: TGCGCCAGCAGCTTTCGGTATCAGCCCCAGCATTTT
size: NA; J: TRBJ1-3; D: TRBD1; V: TRBV6-5; CDR3: CASSYGTGVSGNTIYF; DNA: TGTGCCAGCAGTTACGGGACAGGGGTCTCTGGAAACACCATATATTTT
size: NA; J: TRBJ1-1; D: NA; V: TRBV7-3; CDR3: CASSFRETIEAFF; DNA: TGTGCCAGCAGCTTCAGGGAAACCATTGAAGCTTTCTTT
size: NA; J: TRBJ2-1; D: TRBD2; V: TRBV15; CDR3: CATSRAGGSQFF; DNA: TGTGCCACCAGCAGGGCGGGGGGATCGCAGTTCTTC
size: NA; J: TRBJ1-1; D: TRBD1; V: TRBV6-2/TRBV6-3; CDR3: CASSFPGTANTEAFF; DNA: TGTGCCAGCAGTTTCCCCGGGACAGCCAACACTGAAGCTTTCTTT
size: once; J: TRBJ1-2; D: NA; V: TRBV6-5; CDR3: CASRPGEGEHYGYTF; DNA: TGTGCCAGCAGGCCCGGAGAGGGGGAGCACTATGGCTACACCTTC
size: NA; J: TRBJ1-1; D: TRBD1; V: TRBV10-3; CDR3: CAISGGTVNTEAFF; DNA: TGTGCCATCAGTGGGGGGACAGTCAACACTGAAGCTTTCTTT
size: NA; J: TRBJ2-5; D: NA; V: TRBV5-6; CDR3: CASTLGTQETQYF; DNA: TGTGCCAGCACCCTAGGGACACAAGAGACCCAGTACTTC
size: NA; J: TRBJ1-4; D: NA; V: TRBV5-1; CDR3: CASSLEAGDNEKLFF; DNA: TGCGCCAGCAGCTTGGAGGCAGGAGATAATGAAAAACTGTTTTTT
size: NA; J: TRBJ1-1; D: NA; V: TRBV6-5; CDR3: CASSPGPYTEAFF; DNA: TGTGCCAGCAGTCCAGGACCTTACACTGAAGCTTTCTTT
size: NA; J: TRBJ1-2; D: NA; V: TRBV15; CDR3: CATSREKGGLYGYTF; DNA: TGTGCCACCAGCAGAGAAAAAGGAGGACTCTATGGCTACACCTTC
size: NA; J: TRBJ2-3; D: TRBD1; V: TRBV19; CDR3: CASSIWTGSTDTQYF; DNA: TGTGCCAGTAGTATTTGGACAGGGAGCACAGATACGCAGTATTTT
size: NA; J: TRBJ1-6; D: NA; V: TRBV27; CDR3: CASSSQGKKSPLHF; DNA: TGTGCCAGCAGTTCACAGGGAAAGAAATCACCCCTCCACTTT
size: NA; J: TRBJ2-3; D: TRBD1; V: TRBV19; CDR3: CASSWGQGADTQYF; DNA: TGTGCCAGTAGCTGGGGACAGGGGGCAGATACGCAGTATTTT
size: NA; J: TRBJ1-6; D: NA; V: TRBV10-3; CDR3: CAISIHGSPLHF; DNA: TGTGCCATCAGTATTCATGGTTCACCCCTCCACTTT
size: once; J: TRBJ2-1; D: TRBD2; V: TRBV5-1; CDR3: CASSLASGGPGEQFF; DNA: TGCGCCAGCAGCTTGGCTAGCGGGGGCCCAGGTGAGCAGTTCTTC
size: few; J: TRBJ1-2; D: NA; V: TRBV9; CDR3: CASSDSFSTTTYGYTF; DNA: TGTGCCAGCAGCGATTCTTTCTCGACAACTACCTATGGCTACACCTTC
size: NA; J: TRBJ2-1; D: NA; V: TRBV7-2; CDR3: CASRAGGPRFSEQFF; DNA: TGTGCCAGCAGGGCTGGGGGGCCGAGGTTCAGTGAGCAGTTCTTC
size: NA; J: TRBJ1-5; D: NA; V: TRBV19; CDR3: CASRLGPNQPQHF; DNA: TGTGCCAGTAGACTGGGCCCCAATCAGCCCCAGCATTTT
size: NA; J: TRBJ1-2; D: NA; V: TRBV12-3/TRBV12-4; CDR3: CASSFGPGYTF; DNA: TGTGCCAGCAGTTTCGGTCCTGGCTACACCTTC
size: NA; J: TRBJ1-1; D: NA; V: TRBV18; CDR3: CASSPGLNTEAFF; DNA: TGTGCCAGCTCACCAGGATTAAACACTGAAGCTTTCTTT
size: NA; J: TRBJ1-1; D: NA; V: TRBV4-3; CDR3: CASSQAGRRGRAFF; DNA: TGCGCCAGCAGCCAAGCCGGGCGGAGAGGAAGGGCTTTCTTT
size: NA; J: TRBJ1-4; D: TRBD1; V: TRBV10-3; CDR3: CAISESTGGGEKLFF; DNA: TGTGCCATCAGTGAGTCCACAGGGGGCGGTGAAAAACTGTTTTTT
size: NA; J: TRBJ2-3; D: NA; V: TRBV19; CDR3: CASTLAAGPYYTDTQYF; DNA: TGTGCCAGTACCCTTGCTGCGGGGCCTTATTATACAGATACGCAGTATTTT
size: NA; J: TRBJ2-7; D: NA; V: TRBV5-1; CDR3: CASSSTGEQYF; DNA: TGCGCCAGCAGCTCAACAGGCGAGCAGTACTTC